The present T cell receptor beta chain was sequenced within a study of blood T cell repertoires in COVID-19. On the study more broadly: Material from acute and convalescent COVID-19 was sourced from the United States, Italy and Spain. Sample material is recorded as cDNA or gDNA derived from T cells, B-cell-depleted T cells, or PBMCs.

From germline, CDR1 is MDHEN and CDR2 SYDVKM. V trimming: 5 bases; J trimming: 5 bases; junction bases outside the gene matches: 5. The CDR3 has 14 amino acids. In the study's own analysis: It was from reference gene primer amplification that nucleated cell counts were estimated. Profiled with immunoSEQ multiplex PCR; TCRdb holds only in-frame clones, not every one. The DNA gave D and trimming, while V, J and clone size come from that table. Of around 260,000 clones listed, around 87% were seen once; the top ten hold around 2.5%. Material: peripheral blood. The clonotype was recovered from a woman aged 45 to 65 with acute or convalescent COVID-19. The J gene is TRBJ2-7, the V gene TRBV28; 11 positions match TRBD2. CDR3 bases: TGTGCCAGCAGTCGAGTAGCGGGAGGGGACGAGCAGTACTTC. Translating gives CASSRVAGGDEQYF.